The 14 T cell receptor beta chains in this list originate from one sample, sequenced in a study of cytomegalovirus exposure and HLA in healthy donors. A multiplex PCR was run with 60 Vbeta primers and 13 Jbeta primers. Sequencing was performed with immunoSEQ multiplex PCR; in TCRdb, only in-frame clones are kept and a portion is missing. The repertoire consists of roughly 160,000 clones, with 60% to 80% occurring once and the leading ten covering less than 9.5%. Sample: PBMCs. The receptors stem from a woman aged 40 to 49 in good health and CMV-seropositive.

This chain uses TRBV11-3 with TRBJ2-3; possibly TRBD1 for D (6 bases). CDR3 length: 14 amino acids. CDR1 SGHNT and CDR2 YENEEA come from the germline V gene. The V end lost 5 bases, the J end lost 1 base, and 10 bases lay between the germline ends. The CDR3 region is CASSQGRGTDTQYF. Here the CDR3 DNA reads TGTGCCAGCAGCCAGGGGCGGGGCACAGATACGCAGTATTTT.

The rearrangement joins TRBV5-1 to TRBJ2-4; TRBD2 is a possible D gene (5 bases). The CDR3 is 19 residues long. Germline loops: CDR1 SGHRS, CDR2 YFSETQ. The germline V and J ends were trimmed by 6 bases and 1 base, with 26 bases remaining between them. The CDR3: CASKIEGRYTFPAKNIQYF. The CDR3 region has the DNA TGCGCCAGCAAAATAGAGGGCCGCTACACCTTTCCGGCCAAAAACATTCAGTACTTC.

This chain links TRBV18 with TRBJ1-4, with a weak D call TRBD1 (5 bases). The CDR3 length is 15 residues. The germline V gene has CDR1 KGHSH and CDR2 LQKENI. Trimming took 2 bases from V and 3 from J, leaving 10 bases between them. The CDR3 coding sequence is TGTGCCAGCTCACCAGGGCCAGGGCCTAATGAAAAACTGTTTTTT. This sequence encodes CASSPGPGPNEKLFF.

The chain combines TRBV5-1 with TRBJ2-2, with 9 bases lining up with TRBD2. The CDR3 totals 16 residues. Germline V gene sequence: CDR1 SGHRS, CDR2 YFSETQ. The ends lost 0 bases at V and 11 bases at J; junction bases unmatched: 11. The CDR3 loop reads CASSLGPSGASRELFF. The DNA for the CDR3 is TGCGCCAGCAGCTTGGGCCCTAGCGGGGCATCCAGAGAGCTGTTTTTT.

The rearrangement links TRBV28 to TRBJ2-7, with a weak D call TRBD1 (5 bases). The CDR3 consists of 15 residues. V gave up 8 bases and J gave up 2 bases, with 19 bases separating them. From germline, CDR1 is MDHEN and CDR2 SYDVKM. The CDR3 nucleotides are TGTGCCAGCGGCCTACTCAGGGTTGGCCCCTACGAGCAGTACTTC. Translating gives CASGLLRVGPYEQYF. Looking up the rest from reference TRBV28 and TRBJ2-7 gives the full variable domain: DVKVTQSSRYLVKRTGEKVFLECVQDMDHENMFWYRQDPGLGLRLIYFSYDVKMKEKGDIPEGYSVSREKKERFSLILESASTNQTSMYLCASGLLRVGPYEQYFGPGTRLTVT.

The sample holds one count of this clone. The rearrangement uses TRBV19 and TRBJ1-1, with D unresolved. Germline assignment: CDR1 LNHDA and CDR2 SQIVND (reference sequence). V lost 3 bases to trimming and J lost 7 bases, with 9 bases between them. The CDR3 is 12 amino acids. The CDR3 is CASSMSRSEAFF. Written as DNA, the CDR3 is TGTGCCAGTAGTATGTCGAGGAGTGAAGCTTTCTTT.

The chain joins TRBV5-1 to TRBJ1-5; D is ambiguous. CDR3 length: 14 amino acids. CDR1 and CDR2 (germline): SGHRS, YFSETQ. V dropped 0 bases and J dropped 4 bases, with 8 bases sitting between them. The CDR3 loop is CASSLGTLNQPQHF. DNA for the CDR3: TGCGCCAGCAGCTTGGGGACTCTTAATCAGCCCCAGCATTTT.

There are a few counts of this clone. The genes are TRBV6-6 and TRBJ2-7; D gene uncertain. The CDR3 has 13 residues. V gave up 2 bases and J gave up 6 bases, with 11 bases separating them. CDR1 and CDR2 (germline): MNHNY, SVGAGI (reference sequence). As DNA, the CDR3 is TGTGCCAGCAGTTACGCGAGCCCATCCGAGCAGTACTTC. Protein sequence: CASSYASPSEQYF.

Points on this clone: This CDR3 is also generated by other DNA sequences in the sample. V is TRBV6-6 and J is TRBJ2-7; maybe TRBD1 (5 bases). CDR1 MNHNY and CDR2 SVGAGI come from the germline V gene (reference sequence). This CDR3 region has 13 residues. V lost 2 bases and J lost 0, with 5 bases in between. CDR3 protein: CASSYDSSYEQYF. The CDR3 DNA sequence: TGTGCCAGCAGTTACGACAGCTCCTACGAGCAGTACTTC.

The rearrangement joins TRBV19 to TRBJ1-5, with a tentative D call TRBD1 (5 bases). The germline gives CDR1 LNHDA, CDR2 SQIVND (reference sequence). V lost 4 bases, J lost 3 bases, and 13 bases lay in between. This CDR3 has 15 residues. CDR3 loop: CASSKSHRYNQPQHF. Written as DNA, the CDR3 is TGTGCCAGTAGTAAATCCCACAGGTACAATCAGCCCCAGCATTTT.

CDR3 nucleotide sequence: TGTGCCAGCAGAGAGACAGCGAACACTGAAGCTTTCTTT. It specifies CASRETANTEAFF. The chain has TRBV6-1 and TRBJ1-1, with a weak D call TRBD1 (5 bases). CDR3 length: 13 amino acids. With 6 bases removed from V and 1 base from J, the gap between germline ends came to 9 bases. The germline CDR1 and CDR2 sequences are MNHNS and SASEGT.

This sequence joins TRBV29-1 and TRBJ2-1; unclear D gene. This CDR3 spans 13 amino acids. The germline CDR1 and CDR2 sequences are SQVTM and ANQGSEA. V was trimmed by 7 bases and J by 8 bases, leaving 18 bases between them. CDR3 nucleotide sequence: TGCAGCGCCAGTGAGGTAGTACGTCATGAGCAGTTCTTC. Translated: CSASEVVRHEQFF.

The genes are TRBV27 and TRBJ1-1; no definite D call. CDR1 is MNHEY and CDR2 is SMNVEV in the germline V gene (reference sequence). This CDR3 region has 15 residues. Deletions cut 2 bases from V and 1 base from J, with 11 bases between. The CDR3 protein is CASSLNWQANTEAFF. CDR3 DNA: TGTGCCAGCAGTTTAAACTGGCAGGCGAACACTGAAGCTTTCTTT.

The V gene is TRBV28, the J gene TRBJ2-7; D gene unclear. Trimming cost V 7 bases and J 3 bases, with 7 bases left between them. The CDR3 runs 11 residues. Germline CDR1 MDHEN, CDR2 SYDVKM. CDR3 protein: CASTSRYEQYF. CDR3 DNA sequence: TGTGCCAGCACTAGTCGCTACGAGCAGTACTTC. Combining the CDR3 with reference TRBV28 and TRBJ2-7 gives the whole variable domain DVKVTQSSRYLVKRTGEKVFLECVQDMDHENMFWYRQDPGLGLRLIYFSYDVKMKEKGDIPEGYSVSREKKERFSLILESASTNQTSMYLCASTSRYEQYFGPGTRLTVT.